This TCR beta chain was found in a study of T cells in localized non-small cell lung cancer (TCRdb year 2020). The study in broad terms: T cell repertoires of 236 early-stage NSCLC patients were analyzed, with tumors being compared against uninvolved tumor-adjacent lungs. A mean age of 66.3 years was recorded for the NSCLC patients, of whom more than 120 were male and more than 85 were female. The cohort comprised around 240 treatment-naïve NSCLC patients with resected, localized lung tumors. Findings and caveats that apply to the study as a whole: Because multi-region sequencing of the tumors was not done, intratumor heterogeneity could not be ruled out. Uninvolved tumor-adjacent lung showed the highest T cell clonality, higher than tumor, which suggests more focused antigenic responses in the uninvolved tumor-adjacent lung. Higher T cell density in blood was associated with longer overall survival, whereas higher clonality in adjacent lung was associated with shorter survival. A median of roughly 60 of the top 100 tumor clones were detected in paired uninvolved adjacent lung, and 28 of these tumor clones were also found among the top 100 clones of the paired uninvolved adjacent lung. Because the study design was exploratory, TCR variables were selected using unadjusted p-values without false-discovery rate correction.

The CDR3 contains 16 residues, cysteine and phenylalanine counted. The retained sequence is limited to the CDR3, 48 bases, with the frame set at the first base. After removal of 0 bases from V and 3 bases from J, the junction retains 5 bases not matched to a gene. As encoded in the germline V gene (reference sequence), CDR1 is LNHNV while CDR2 is YYDKDF. At diagnosis, tumor, uninvolved tumor-adjacent lung and peripheral blood were collected and then preserved as a mix of FFPE and fresh-frozen material. For TCR repertoire profiling, blood samples were analyzed in the form of peripheral blood mononuclear cells. The table lists this clone with a few counts. The target of this receptor is not known. No much larger clone is present one base from it, and per-base qualities are unavailable. The immunoSEQ Assay was used to sequence TCR beta CDR3 regions from DNA. In the authors' own workflow: T cell density was computed as TCR beta template counts normalized to usable DNA estimated by amplifying housekeeping genes. Richness was estimated with the preseqR package, extrapolating to 400,000 templates for PBMC samples and 120,000 templates for tissue samples. Clonality was defined as one minus Pielou's evenness. To identify tissue-enriched TCRs, differential abundance testing was run on productive amino-acid clonotypes with a minimum total count of 5 and an alpha of 0.1. The Jaccard Index and the Morisita Overlap Index were used to quantify repertoire overlap between compartments. GLIPH grouped TCR beta CDR3s together with public tetramer-defined viral CDR3s, and a viral motif had to include at least three viral sequences and show V-gene enrichment. Entries here come from immuneACCESS through TCRdb and include only in-frame sequences with V and J called. Some clones fail to appear in such tables; in the studies checked, an unresolved V gene covers under half of the shortfall, and the cause of the remainder is unknown. That table gives V, J and clone size, and the DNA gave D and trimming. This sample comprises approximately 81,000 clones, 70% to 90% of them detected only once. The top ten hold roughly 19% of the sample.

The receptor's source is a woman aged 40-70 years with stage I squamous cell lung carcinoma. Sample: peripheral blood, taken before any cancer treatment. The chain uses TRBV15 and TRBJ2-7; 10 junctional bases match TRBD2. The CDR3 protein is CATSRDLAGAYYEQYF. The nucleotide sequence is given as TGTGCCACCAGCAGAGACCTAGCGGGGGCCTACTACGAGCAGTACTTC. Where the CDR3 stops, the reference TRBV15 and TRBJ2-7 genes take over; the full variable domain is DAMVIQNPRYQVTQFGKPVTLSCSQTLNHNVMYWYQQKSSQAPKLLFHYYDKDFNNEADTPDNFQSRRPNTSFCFLDIRSPGLGDTAMYLCATSRDLAGAYYEQYFGPGTRLTVT.